This T cell receptor beta chain was identified during a study of T cell responses to AZD1222 COVID-19 vaccine. A note on this clone: Antigen specificity is unknown.

Profiled with immunoSEQ multiplex PCR; TCRdb holds only in-frame clones, not every one. The sample holds around 99,000 clones, about 85% seen once. Notes on the study in general: White British ancestry dominated among donors, who included more females, and clonal diversity was possibly underestimated. Researchers report vaccine-associated CD4 TCRs spanning spike, with dominance at 160-218 and 743-854. Two doses of AZD1222 preceded a rise in Spike-specific TCR breadth and depth.

The CDR3 has 16 residues. V shed 6 bases and J shed 7 bases, with 21 bases lying between them. The germline CDR1 and CDR2 sequences are MNHEY and SMNVEV (reference sequence). This specimen consisted of peripheral blood, obtained 28 days after the second AZD1222 dose. The chain links TRBV27 to TRBJ2-2; D tentatively reads TRBD1 or TRBD2 (6 bases each). The source of this sequence is an adult who received the AZD1222 COVID-19 vaccine. Here the CDR3 DNA reads TGTGCCAGCAGCCGACCTTGGACGGGGGCGGGCGGGGAGCTGTTTTTT. This sequence encodes CASSRPWTGAGGELFF.